This passage covers 9 T cell receptor beta chains from one sample sequenced in a study of CD8+ T cells in alopecia areata. TCR sequencing used cDNA made by reverse transcription of extracted RNA. Sequencing was performed with immunoSEQ multiplex PCR; in TCRdb, only in-frame clones are kept and a portion is missing. The sample lists 100,000 to 150,000 clones, over 50% occurring once. The sequenced sample was CD4+ T cells sorted from blood, obtained at week 0. Receptor source: a human donor with alopecia areata.

This clone was counted only a few times. The rearrangement uses TRBV25-1 and TRBJ1-1; D might be TRBD1 (5 bases). Germline assignment: CDR1 MGHDK and CDR2 SYGVNS. The CDR3 is made up of 13 amino acids. The V end lost 5 bases, the J end lost 3 bases, and 10 bases lay between the germline ends. CDR3 DNA sequence: TGTGCCAGCAGTTTGGGCAGGGACACTGAAGCTTTCTTT. Amino acid sequence: CASSLGRDTEAFF.

This clone was counted between two and nine times. The V and J genes are TRBV6-6 and TRBJ2-1; TRBD1 agrees at 10 bases. The length of the CDR3 is 13 residues. The V gene end was trimmed by 8 bases and the J gene end by 8 bases; junction bases not matched to a gene: 6. Germline V gene lookup returns CDR1 MNHNY and CDR2 SVGAGI (reference sequence). The CDR3 sequence: CASVDRGHYEQFF. For the CDR3, the DNA is TGTGCCAGCGTCGACAGGGGGCACTATGAGCAGTTCTTC.

This rearrangement joins TRBV29-1 to TRBJ1-2; no clear D. Germline V gene data show CDR1 as SQVTM and CDR2 as ANQGSEA. The V end lost 6 bases, the J end lost 3 bases, and 20 bases lay between the germline ends. The CDR3 has 15 amino acids. The CDR3 region is CSVEPHGPRDYGYTF. In DNA form, the CDR3 reads TGCAGCGTCGAACCACACGGTCCACGGGACTATGGCTACACCTTC.

The genes are TRBV14 and TRBJ2-1; D remains ambiguous. The germline CDR1 and CDR2 sequences are SGHDN and FVKESK. The CDR3 has 13 amino acids. Deletions cut 4 bases from V and 10 bases from J, with 14 bases between. The CDR3: CASSPRLQAEQFF. The CDR3 bases are TGTGCCAGCAGCCCCCGGCTCCAAGCGGAGCAGTTCTTC.

This chain connects TRBV5-1 to TRBJ2-5, with D possibly matching TRBD2 (6 bases). From germline, CDR1 is SGHRS and CDR2 YFSETQ. V lost 4 bases and J lost 5, with 15 bases in between. This CDR3 contains 14 residues. CDR3 loop: CASSQEGWAETQYF. CDR3 DNA sequence: TGCGCCAGCAGCCAGGAGGGATGGGCGGAGACCCAGTACTTC.

This sequence joins TRBV4-3 and TRBJ2-1, with 13 nucleotides matching TRBD2. Germline CDR1 reads LGHNA; CDR2 reads YSLEER. V lost 3 bases to trimming and J lost 2 bases; unmatched junction nucleotides: 10. The CDR3 has 19 residues. The CDR3 bases are TGCGCCAGCAGCCACGGGGACTCGGGACTAGCGGGGCCCTACAATGAGCAGTTCTTC. Translation: CASSHGDSGLAGPYNEQFF.

The V and J genes are TRBV7-2 and TRBJ2-7; D is uncertain. Germline V CDR1 and CDR2: SGHTA, FQGNSA. Between the trimmed V and J ends, which lost 3 bases and 3 bases, there was a span of 9 bases. The CDR3 length is 13 residues. CDR3 sequence: CASSFPGNYEQYF. The CDR3 DNA follows: TGTGCCAGCAGCTTCCCCGGAAACTACGAGCAGTACTTC.

In its sample, this clone was seen a few times. The chain employs TRBV7-2 and TRBJ1-3; D unresolved. The germline V and J ends were trimmed by 2 bases and 2 bases, with 7 bases remaining between them. Per germline, CDR1 SGHTA and CDR2 FQGNSA. The CDR3 has 14 amino acids. CDR3 region: CASSLLAAGNTIYF. The CDR3 DNA follows: TGTGCCAGCAGCTTATTGGCAGCTGGAAACACCATATATTTT.

V usage is TRBV10-3 and J usage is TRBJ2-2, with TRBD2 matching over 12 bases. This CDR3 contains 15 residues. Germline V gene lookup returns CDR1 ENHRY and CDR2 SYGVKD. The V and J ends lost 8 bases and 4 bases, in that order; junction bases with no gene match: 5. The CDR3 loop is CAIASGGAATGELFF. The CDR3 DNA sequence: TGTGCCATCGCTAGCGGGGGGGCGGCCACCGGGGAGCTGTTTTTT.